This T cell receptor beta chain was captured in a study of cytotoxic CD8 clonotypes in ibrutinib-treated CLL (dated by TCRdb to about 2021). Turning to the overall study: The cohort included around 15 treatment-naive and about a dozen relapsed/refractory patients; roughly 17 were IGHV unmutated. On average, each sample had about 250,000 productive templates and roughly 95,000 productive rearrangements. Cryopreserved peripheral blood mononuclear cells were collected at three points: before therapy, at response, and at either sustained remission or disease progression. Partial responses were observed in approximately 24 patients and complete responses in 2; after a median follow-up of roughly 72 months, remission was maintained in approximately 14 patients and progression was observed in approximately 12. Of the approximately 86 people in the trial, approximately 24 had longitudinal samples available. Every sample from remission and from progressive disease was obtained while the patients were still on ibrutinib. Samples at response were collected after a median of about 13 months of treatment, with a range of about 6 to 36 months. Beyond this particular receptor, the publication reports: Sampling times were not matched between sustained-remission and progressing patients, and lymph node repertoires were not studied. Public clonotypes were rare and either shrank or stayed stable during treatment, and the rise in clonality at ibrutinib response reflected expansion of private clonotypes. At baseline, clonality was higher than in age-matched healthy donors and showed a strong correlation with circulating CD8+ T-cell counts. Clonality rose at ibrutinib response, remained stable during sustained remission, and dropped back toward baseline at progression.

A MiSeq instrument was used for deep resolution sequencing, which targeted depths ranging from 1 in 1 million up to 1 in 200,000 T cells, with coverage averaging 10x for each clonotype. TCR beta libraries were generated with the immunoSEQ hsTCRB Kit. The original methods were these. Data were analyzed with ImmunoSEQ Data Assistant and ImmunoSEQ Analyzer, with V, D and J genes assigned per IMGT definitions. Clonality, which ranges from 0 to 1, was calculated as one minus the normalized Shannon entropy of productive rearrangement frequencies. Public clonotype analysis was restricted to overrepresented clonotypes comprising at least 0.05% of each patient's repertoire. About 13 age-matched healthy donor repertoires from immuneACCESS were used as controls for clonality. TCRdb mirrors the immuneACCESS table, restricted to in-frame sequences. Some clones are absent from its copies; in checked studies, under half trace to an unresolved V gene, and the reason for the others is unknown. Clonal size and the V and J genes are those of that table, whereas D and trimming came from the DNA. Within this sample are approximately 350,000 clones, with over 60% of them counted one time only. The ten largest clones take up around 6.5% of the sample.

For TCR beta library preparation, roughly 2 micrograms of genomic DNA was extracted from cryopreserved PBMCs. High-throughput TCR beta sequencing was performed on longitudinal blood samples from CLL patients receiving ibrutinib monotherapy. The patients took part in an open-label, single-center phase 2 trial of ibrutinib monotherapy. This clone was picked up a small number of times. No cognate antigen has been identified for it. Base qualities are not recorded, but no much larger clone differs from it by a single base. Based on the germline V gene (reference sequence), the CDR1 and CDR2 sequences are MNHEY and SMNVEV. The cysteine opens and the phenylalanine closes a CDR3 of 13 amino acids. This entry keeps only the CDR3 DNA: 39 bases, framed from base 1. For this chain, trimming is 11 bases at the V end and 3 bases at the J end, and the number of junction bases without a gene match is 9.

The sample here was PBMCs, taken after 36 months of ibrutinib treatment. The rearranged chain carries TRBV27 and TRBJ2-7; 8 bases in the middle match TRBD2. This clonotype was sampled from a human donor with chronic lymphocytic leukemia. CDR3 reads: CACGGRSGYEQYF. The DNA sequence follows: TGTGCCTGCGGCGGGAGGTCGGGCTACGAGCAGTACTTC.